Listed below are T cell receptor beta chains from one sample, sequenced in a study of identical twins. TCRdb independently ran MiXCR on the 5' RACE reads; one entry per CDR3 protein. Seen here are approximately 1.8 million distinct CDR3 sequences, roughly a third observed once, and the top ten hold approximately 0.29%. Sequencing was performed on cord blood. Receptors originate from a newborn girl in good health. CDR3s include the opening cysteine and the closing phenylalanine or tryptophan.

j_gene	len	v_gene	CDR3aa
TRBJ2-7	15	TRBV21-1	CASSRTTGSTHEQYF
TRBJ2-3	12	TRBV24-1	CATSDWEDTQYF
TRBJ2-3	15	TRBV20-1	CSAHPGQGATDTQYF
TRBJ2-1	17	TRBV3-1	CASSQEGSGGPYNEQFF
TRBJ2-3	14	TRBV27	CASRRGVRTDTQYF
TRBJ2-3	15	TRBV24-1	CATSARTGPTDTQYF
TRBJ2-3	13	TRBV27	CASSRGSRDTQYF
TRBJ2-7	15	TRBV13	CASSWSVSGVYEQYF
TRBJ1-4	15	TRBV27	CASQKRWVGNEKLFF
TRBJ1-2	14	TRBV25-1	CASSKVNRNYGYTF
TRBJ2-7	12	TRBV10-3	CATSGVSGEQYF
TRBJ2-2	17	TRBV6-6	CASSHTGTRRNTGELFF
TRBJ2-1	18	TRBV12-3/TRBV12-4	CASSLPPSGARWYNEQFF
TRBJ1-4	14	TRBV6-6	CASGLQGTNEKLFF
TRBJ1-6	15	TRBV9	CASSRAEFYNSPLHF
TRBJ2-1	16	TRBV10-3	CAISERGQGSKNEQFF
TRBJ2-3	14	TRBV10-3	CAISEKRGHNEQYF
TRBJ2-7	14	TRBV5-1	CASRLTSGNYEQYF
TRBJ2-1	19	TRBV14	CASSQDPRGARSSYNEQFF
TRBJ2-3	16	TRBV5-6	CASSKRTGGGTDTQYF
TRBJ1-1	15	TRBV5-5	CASSAGGRLNTEAFF
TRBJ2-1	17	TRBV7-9	CTSSPAWDYLSYNKQFF
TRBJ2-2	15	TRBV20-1	CSVEGPGKGTGELFF
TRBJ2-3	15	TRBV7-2	CASSPPTASTDTQYF
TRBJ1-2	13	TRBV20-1	CSARLGGDYGYTF
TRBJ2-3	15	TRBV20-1	CSASAVASGTDTQYF
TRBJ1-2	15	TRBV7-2	CVSSFLQGRESGYTF
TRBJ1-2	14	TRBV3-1	CASSQPDRNYGYTF
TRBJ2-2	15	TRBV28	CASNPSGRWAGELFF
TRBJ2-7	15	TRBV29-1	CSVPEGLAEFNEQYF
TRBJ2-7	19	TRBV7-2	CASSLVGLAGGLRSYEQYF
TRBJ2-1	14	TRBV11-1	CASSLEEGRNEQFF
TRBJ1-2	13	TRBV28	CASITGQGGGYTF
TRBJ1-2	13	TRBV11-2	CASSMTVRLGYTF
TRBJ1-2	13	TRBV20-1	CSARTAGNYGYTF
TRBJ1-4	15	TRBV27	CASRGSVATNEKLFF
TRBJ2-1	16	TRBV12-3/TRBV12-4	CASSRLAGLYNVEHFF
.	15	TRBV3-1	CASSQAKVNQETQYF
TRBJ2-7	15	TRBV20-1	CGALGLAGNSYEQYF
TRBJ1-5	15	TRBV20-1	CSARPGTGYNQPQHF
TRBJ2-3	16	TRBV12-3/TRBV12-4	CASSLQASGGADTEYF
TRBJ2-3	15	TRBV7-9	CASSLVPEGTDTQYF
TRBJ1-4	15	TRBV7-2	CASSLTPGNREKLFF
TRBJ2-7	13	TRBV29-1	CSVHSGLNYEQYF
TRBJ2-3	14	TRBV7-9	CASSSYRGTDTQYF
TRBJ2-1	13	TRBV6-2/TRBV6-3	CASSQPPVGEQFF
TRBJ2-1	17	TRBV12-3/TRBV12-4	CASSLLGGPVGVNEQFF
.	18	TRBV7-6	CASSLNGGHPSSYNEQYF
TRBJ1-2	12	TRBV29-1	CSFVRGPYGYTF
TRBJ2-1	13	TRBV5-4	CASSRTGDNEQFF
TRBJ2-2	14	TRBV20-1	CSARGGANTGELFF
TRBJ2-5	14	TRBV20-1	CSEEKAGGPETQYF
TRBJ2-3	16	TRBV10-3	CAISESKRGATDTQYF
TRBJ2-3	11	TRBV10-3	CAGGHTDTQYF